This T cell receptor beta chain was sequenced for a study of read filtering for tumor transcriptome and immune sequencing (dated by TCRdb to the early 2020s). Concerning the study at large: The cohort had around 18 male and approximately 15 female patients with a mean age of around 69 years, ranging from roughly 45 to 85. TCR repertoires obtained by targeted immune repertoire sequencing and by bulk whole-transcriptome sequencing performed on the same bone marrow samples were compared. Per sample, about 4.05 to 11 million TCR-region mapped reads were obtained with IR-seq, compared with only about 80 to 1,300 with RNA-seq. One main goal was a read-filtering strategy for immune repertoire data, in particular deciding whether clonotypes backed by only one read should be removed. Whole-transcriptome libraries were prepared with the TruSeq RNA Access Library Prep Kit after DNase treatment. Under revised international staging, 8 patients fell into R-ISS I, about 17 into R-ISS II and over five into R-ISS III. General findings and caveats noted by the study authors: IR-seq captured clonotypes at much higher depth and more reliably than RNA-seq, and smaller IR-seq throughput sufficed to identify most shared clonotypes. Rather than purified T cells, the sorted CD138-negative fraction was a mixed bone marrow immune population. Removing single-read clonotypes increased the correlation between IR-seq and RNA-seq shared clonotype proportions. Single-read clonotypes made up about four fifths of clonotypes but 3% to 4% of total reads in IR-seq, and approximately 73% of clonotypes and roughly 45% of reads in RNA-seq.

TCR libraries were built from 400 ng RNA with the Immunoverse kit, using molecular barcoded adaptors covering alpha/delta and beta/gamma chains. The same RNA used for transcriptome sequencing was used for TCR library preparation. Sequencing of the TCR libraries was done on an Illumina HiSeq 4000 with 2 x 150 cycles. The source study handled its data this way. Using MiXCR, which included quality filtering and error correction, TCR reads were aligned to human V, D, J and C references and then assembled into CDR3 clonotypes. The tcR package in R was used for analysis of clonotype counts and gene usage diversity. For inspection of raw mapping reads, RNA-seq reads were mapped by STAR aligner version 2.5.3a onto GRCh37 of the human genome. To test how sequencing depth affected the clonotypes detected, IR-seq fastq files were randomly downsampled with Seqtk 1.3. Using fastp at Q25 and MiXCR, TCRdb reprocessed the public reads and kept productive beta chains. A single entry per CDR3 protein holds the most common genes and DNA from its merged rows. V and J calls and clone size were set by TCRdb, not the authors. This sample lists 8,900 or so distinct CDR3 sequences; about 16% were detected once. The ten most abundant clones make up 25% to 30% of the sample.

Bone marrow was sampled from every patient at the time of active disease. Isolation of bone marrow mononuclear cells was performed by Ficoll-Hypaque density gradient centrifugation. CD138-negative cells were obtained by negative selection after labeling with CD138 magnetic microbeads on a MACS separator, removing myeloma plasma cells. Purity of the isolated cells was checked by flow cytometry on an Attune NxT using CD138 antibodies. TRIzol reagent was used to extract total RNA, and a NanoDrop spectrophotometer was used to quantify the extracted RNA. For each patient, paired RNA-seq and IR-seq were run on the CD138-negative bone marrow sample from that patient. The table lists this clonotype with many counts. Its antigen is still unknown. No base qualities exist here, and no much larger clone lies one base off it. CDR1 SEHNR and CDR2 FQNEAQ were looked up in the germline V gene (reference sequence). Clipping removes 6 bases from V and 2 bases from J, with 6 as the unmatched junction base count. The CDR3, from cysteine to phenylalanine, totals 15 residues. Just the 45-base CDR3 DNA is kept, in frame starting at base 1.

The specimen was a population of CD138-negative cells sorted from bone marrow. Interpreted using the paper, the cell subset or site label stands for: bone marrow mononuclear cells depleted of CD138+ plasma/myeloma cells by negative magnetic selection. The rearranged segments are TRBV7-9 and TRBJ2-3; the central 9 bases match TRBD1. The clonotype originates from a donor at least 40 years old with multiple myeloma. In nucleotide form, the sequence is TGTGCCAGCAGGCCAAGACAGGGGGTCACAGATACGCAGTATTTT. Its coded protein is CASRPRQGVTDTQYF. The full variable domain, completed from the reference TRBV7-9 and TRBJ2-3 proteins outside the CDR3, reads DTGVSQNPRHKITKRGQNVTFRCDPISEHNRLYWYRQTLGQGPEFLTYFQNEAQLEKSRLLSDRFSAERPKGSFSTLEIQRTEQGDSAMYLCASRPRQGVTDTQYFGPGTRLTVL.